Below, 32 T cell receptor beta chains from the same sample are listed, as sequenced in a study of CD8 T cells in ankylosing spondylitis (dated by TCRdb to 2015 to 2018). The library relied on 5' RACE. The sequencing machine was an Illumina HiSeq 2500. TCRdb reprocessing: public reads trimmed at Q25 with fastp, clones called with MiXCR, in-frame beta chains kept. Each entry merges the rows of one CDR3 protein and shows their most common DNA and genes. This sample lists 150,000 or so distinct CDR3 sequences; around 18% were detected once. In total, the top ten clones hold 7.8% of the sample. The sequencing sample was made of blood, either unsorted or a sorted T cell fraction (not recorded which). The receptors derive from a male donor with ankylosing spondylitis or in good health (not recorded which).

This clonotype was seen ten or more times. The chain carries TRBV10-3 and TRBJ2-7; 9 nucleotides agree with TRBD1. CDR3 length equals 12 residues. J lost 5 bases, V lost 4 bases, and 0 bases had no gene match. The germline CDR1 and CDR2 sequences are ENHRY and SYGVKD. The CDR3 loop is CAISGDRDEQYF. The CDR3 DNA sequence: TGTGCCATCAGTGGGGACAGGGACGAGCAGTACTTC.

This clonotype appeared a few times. The CDR3 DNA is TGTGCCAGCAGTGACAGGGCAGATACGCAGTATTTT. It is translated as CASSDRADTQYF. The chain recombines TRBV6-4 with TRBJ2-3; D is uncertain. The CDR3 totals 12 residues. The V and J ends lost 2 bases and 4 bases respectively, with 4 bases between them. Germline-derived CDR1 and CDR2 are MRHNA and SNTAGT.

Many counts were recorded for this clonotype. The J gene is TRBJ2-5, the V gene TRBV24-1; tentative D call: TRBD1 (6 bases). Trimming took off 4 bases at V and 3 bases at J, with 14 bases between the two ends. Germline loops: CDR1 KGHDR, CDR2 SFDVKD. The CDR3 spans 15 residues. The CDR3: CATSDHGTRKETQYF. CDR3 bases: TGTGCCACCAGTGACCATGGGACAAGGAAAGAGACCCAGTACTTC.

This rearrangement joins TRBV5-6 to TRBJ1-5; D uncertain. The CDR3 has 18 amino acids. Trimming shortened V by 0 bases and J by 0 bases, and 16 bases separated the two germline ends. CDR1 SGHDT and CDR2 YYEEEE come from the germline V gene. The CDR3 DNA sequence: TGTGCCAGCAGCTTGGACGGTCGTGGAGGCTATAGCAATCAGCCCCAGCATTTT. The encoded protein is CASSLDGRGGYSNQPQHF.

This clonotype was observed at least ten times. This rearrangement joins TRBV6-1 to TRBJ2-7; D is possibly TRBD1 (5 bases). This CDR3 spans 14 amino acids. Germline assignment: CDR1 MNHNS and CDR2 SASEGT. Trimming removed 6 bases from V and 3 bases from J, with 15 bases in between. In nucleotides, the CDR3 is TGTGCCAGCAGGGCCGACAGTAGGTACTACGAGCAGTACTTC. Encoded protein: CASRADSRYYEQYF.

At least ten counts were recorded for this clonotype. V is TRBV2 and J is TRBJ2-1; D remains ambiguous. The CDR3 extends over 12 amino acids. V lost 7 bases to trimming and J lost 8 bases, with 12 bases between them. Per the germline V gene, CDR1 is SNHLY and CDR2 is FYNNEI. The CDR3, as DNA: TGTGCCAGCACCCGTCCTAGGGATGAGCAGTTCTTC. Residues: CASTRPRDEQFF.

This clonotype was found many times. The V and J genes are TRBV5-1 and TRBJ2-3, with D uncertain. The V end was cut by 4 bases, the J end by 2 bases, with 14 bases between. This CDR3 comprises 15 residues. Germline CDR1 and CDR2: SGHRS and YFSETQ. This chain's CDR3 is CASSERRAITDTQYF. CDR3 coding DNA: TGCGCCAGCAGCGAACGTCGCGCGATCACAGATACGCAGTATTTT.

The CDR3: CASSEWTGGVTDTQYF. In DNA, the CDR3 is TGCGCCAGCAGTGAGTGGACAGGGGGAGTCACAGATACGCAGTATTTT. The chain is built from TRBV10-1 and TRBJ2-3; TRBD1 matches at 10 bases. The CDR3 has 16 residues. The V gene's germline CDR1 is WNHNN and CDR2 SYGVQD (reference sequence). J gave up 2 bases and V 1 base, and 3 bases lay outside the gene matches.

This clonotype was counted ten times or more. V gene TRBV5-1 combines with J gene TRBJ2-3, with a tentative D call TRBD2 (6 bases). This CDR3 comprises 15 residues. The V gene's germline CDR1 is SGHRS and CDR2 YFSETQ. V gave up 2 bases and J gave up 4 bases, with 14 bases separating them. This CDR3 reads CASSLVGRDSDTQYF. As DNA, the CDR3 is TGCGCCAGCAGCTTAGTCGGGAGAGACTCAGATACGCAGTATTTT.

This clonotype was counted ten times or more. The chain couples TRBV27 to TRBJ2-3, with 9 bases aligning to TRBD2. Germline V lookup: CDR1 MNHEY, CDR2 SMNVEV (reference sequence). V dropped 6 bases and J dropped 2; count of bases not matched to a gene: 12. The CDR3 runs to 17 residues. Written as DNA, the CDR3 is TGTGCCAGCAGAACTTACCCTAGCGGGACCGTCACAGATACGCAGTATTTT. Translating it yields CASRTYPSGTVTDTQYF.

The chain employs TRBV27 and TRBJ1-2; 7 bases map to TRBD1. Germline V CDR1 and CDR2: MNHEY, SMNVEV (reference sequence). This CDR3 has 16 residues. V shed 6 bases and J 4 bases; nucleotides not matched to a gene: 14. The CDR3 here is CASSASSRQGGYGYTF. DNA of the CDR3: TGTGCCAGCAGCGCGAGCTCCCGACAGGGCGGCTATGGCTACACCTTC.

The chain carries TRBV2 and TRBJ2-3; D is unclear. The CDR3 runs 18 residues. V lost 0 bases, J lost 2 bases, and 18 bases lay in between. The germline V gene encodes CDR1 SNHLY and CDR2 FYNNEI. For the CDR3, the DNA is TGTGCCAGCAGTGAAGCGCTTAGGTACTCCTCTAACACAGATACGCAGTATTTT. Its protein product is CASSEALRYSSNTDTQYF.

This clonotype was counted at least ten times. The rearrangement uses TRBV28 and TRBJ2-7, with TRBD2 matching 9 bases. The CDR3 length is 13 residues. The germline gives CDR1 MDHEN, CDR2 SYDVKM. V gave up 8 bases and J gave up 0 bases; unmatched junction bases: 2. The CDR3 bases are TGTGCCAGCGGTAGCGGGAGCTCCTACGAGCAGTACTTC. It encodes CASGSGSSYEQYF.

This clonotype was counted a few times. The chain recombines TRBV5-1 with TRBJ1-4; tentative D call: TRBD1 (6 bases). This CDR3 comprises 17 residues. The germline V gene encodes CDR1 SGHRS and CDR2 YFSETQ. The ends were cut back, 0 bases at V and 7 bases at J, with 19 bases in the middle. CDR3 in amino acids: CASSLGTDSGGREKLFF. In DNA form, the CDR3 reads TGCGCCAGCAGCTTGGGGACAGATTCTGGCGGGCGTGAAAAACTGTTTTTT.

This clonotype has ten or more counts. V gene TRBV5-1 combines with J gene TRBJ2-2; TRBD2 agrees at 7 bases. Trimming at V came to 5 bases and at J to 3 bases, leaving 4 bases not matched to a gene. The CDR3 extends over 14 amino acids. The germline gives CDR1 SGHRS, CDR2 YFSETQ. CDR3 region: CASSQRGDTGELFF. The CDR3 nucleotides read TGCGCCAGCAGTCAGCGGGGAGACACCGGGGAGCTGTTTTTT.

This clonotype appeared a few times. The CDR3 protein is CASSIAGRETDTQYF. As DNA, the CDR3 is TGCGCCAGCAGCATAGCGGGAAGAGAGACAGATACGCAGTATTTT. The chain links TRBV5-1 to TRBJ2-3, with 8 nucleotides matching TRBD2. CDR1 and CDR2 from the germline V gene are SGHRS and YFSETQ. V shed 4 bases and J 3 bases; nucleotides not matched to a gene: 7. CDR3 length equals 15 residues.

The CDR3 coding sequence is TGTGCCAGCAGTTACTCAGGGGGGTTTGGCTACACCTTC. Translating gives CASSYSGGFGYTF. The V and J genes are TRBV6-6 and TRBJ1-2, with D possibly matching TRBD1 (6 bases). The CDR3 contains 13 residues. The V and J ends lost 0 bases and 7 bases respectively, with 9 bases between them. Germline V lookup: CDR1 MNHNY, CDR2 SVGAGI (reference sequence).

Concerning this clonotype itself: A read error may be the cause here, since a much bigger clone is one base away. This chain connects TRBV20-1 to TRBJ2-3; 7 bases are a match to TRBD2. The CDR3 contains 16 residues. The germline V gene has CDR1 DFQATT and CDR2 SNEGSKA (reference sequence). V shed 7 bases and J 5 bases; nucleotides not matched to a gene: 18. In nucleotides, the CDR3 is TGCAGTGTCAAGAGTGGGGAGGGTGGACCCAGAGATACGCAGTATTTT. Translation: CSVKSGEGGPRDTQYF.

Here the CDR3 DNA reads TGTGCCAGCAGCTCCTGGCGACAAGGCTACACCTTC. This translates into CASSSWRQGYTF. The V and J genes are TRBV5-5 and TRBJ1-2; no clear D gene. V gave up 3 bases and J gave up 8 bases, with 11 bases separating them. Germline V gene sequence: CDR1 SGHKS, CDR2 YYEKEE (reference sequence). This CDR3 region has 12 residues.

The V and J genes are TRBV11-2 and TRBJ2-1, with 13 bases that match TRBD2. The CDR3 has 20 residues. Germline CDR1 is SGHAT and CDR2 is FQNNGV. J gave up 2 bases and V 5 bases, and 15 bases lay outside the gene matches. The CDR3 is CASSPRGLAGSGLPYNEQFF. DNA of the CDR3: TGTGCCAGCAGCCCTAGGGGACTAGCGGGAAGTGGCCTTCCCTACAATGAGCAGTTCTTC.

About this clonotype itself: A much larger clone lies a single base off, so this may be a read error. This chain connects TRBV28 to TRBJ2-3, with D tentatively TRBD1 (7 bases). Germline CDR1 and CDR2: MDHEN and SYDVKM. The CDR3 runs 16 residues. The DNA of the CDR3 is TGTGTCAGCAGTTCTCCCGGGGGACAGTTCACAGATACGCAGTATTTT. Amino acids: CVSSSPGGQFTDTQYF.

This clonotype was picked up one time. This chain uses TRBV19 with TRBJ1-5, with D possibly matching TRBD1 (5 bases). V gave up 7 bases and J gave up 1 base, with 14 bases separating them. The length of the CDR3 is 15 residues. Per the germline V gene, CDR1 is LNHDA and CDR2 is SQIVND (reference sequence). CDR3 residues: CASTLRGASNQPQHF. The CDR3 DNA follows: TGTGCCAGTACCTTGAGGGGCGCGAGCAATCAGCCCCAGCATTTT.

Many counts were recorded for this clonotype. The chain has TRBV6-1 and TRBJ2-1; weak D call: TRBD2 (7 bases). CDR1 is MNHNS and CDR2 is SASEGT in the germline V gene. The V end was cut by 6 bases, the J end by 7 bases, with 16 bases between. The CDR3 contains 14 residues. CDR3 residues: CASSPQRDMNEQFF. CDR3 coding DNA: TGTGCCAGCAGCCCACAGCGGGACATGAATGAGCAGTTCTTC.

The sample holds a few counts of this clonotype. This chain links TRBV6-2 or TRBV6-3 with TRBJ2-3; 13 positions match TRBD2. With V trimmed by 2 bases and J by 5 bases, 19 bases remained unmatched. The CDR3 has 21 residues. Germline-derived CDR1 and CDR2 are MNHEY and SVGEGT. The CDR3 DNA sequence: TGTGCCAGCAGTTACCGAAGGACTAGCGGGAGCCCTGCCTCTGGAGGAGATACGCAGTATTTT. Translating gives CASSYRRTSGSPASGGDTQYF.

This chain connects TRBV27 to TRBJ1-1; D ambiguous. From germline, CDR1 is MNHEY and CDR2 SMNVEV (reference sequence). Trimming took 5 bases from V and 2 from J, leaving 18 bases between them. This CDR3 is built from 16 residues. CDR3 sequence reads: CASSPYGGVGNTEAFF. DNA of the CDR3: TGTGCCAGCAGTCCTTACGGCGGGGTTGGAAACACTGAAGCTTTCTTT.

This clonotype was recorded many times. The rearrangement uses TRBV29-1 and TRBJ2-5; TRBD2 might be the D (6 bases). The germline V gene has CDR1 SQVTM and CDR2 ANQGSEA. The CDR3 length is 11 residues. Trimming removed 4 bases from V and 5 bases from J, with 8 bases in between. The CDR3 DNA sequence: TGCAGCGTTGTTGGGGGGGAGACCCAGTACTTC. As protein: CSVVGGETQYF.

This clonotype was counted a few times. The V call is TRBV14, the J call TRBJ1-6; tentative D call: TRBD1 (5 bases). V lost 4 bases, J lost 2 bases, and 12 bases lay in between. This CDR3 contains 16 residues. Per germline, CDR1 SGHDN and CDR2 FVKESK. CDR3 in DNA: TGTGCCAGCAGCCCTTCAACAGGCACCTATAATTCACCCCTCCACTTT. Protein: CASSPSTGTYNSPLHF.

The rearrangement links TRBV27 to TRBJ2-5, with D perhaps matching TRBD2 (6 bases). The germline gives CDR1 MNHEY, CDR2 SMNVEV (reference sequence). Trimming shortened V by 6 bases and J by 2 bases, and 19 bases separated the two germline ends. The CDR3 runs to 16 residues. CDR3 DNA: TGTGCCAGCAGCCCCAGCCCCTCCGGGAGACAAGAGACCCAGTACTTC. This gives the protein CASSPSPSGRQETQYF.

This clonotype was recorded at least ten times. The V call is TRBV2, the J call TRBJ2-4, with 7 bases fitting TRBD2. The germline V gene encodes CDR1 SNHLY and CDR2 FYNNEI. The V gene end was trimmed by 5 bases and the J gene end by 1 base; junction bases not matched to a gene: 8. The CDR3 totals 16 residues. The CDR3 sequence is CASSPLAEGAKNIQYF. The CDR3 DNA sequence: TGTGCCAGCAGTCCCCTAGCGGAGGGGGCCAAAAACATTCAGTACTTC.

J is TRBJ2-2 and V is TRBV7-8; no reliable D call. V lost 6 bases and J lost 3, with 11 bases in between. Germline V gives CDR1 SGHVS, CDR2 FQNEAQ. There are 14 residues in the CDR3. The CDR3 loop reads CASRAGDHTGELFF. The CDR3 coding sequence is TGTGCCAGCAGGGCCGGCGACCACACCGGGGAGCTGTTTTTT. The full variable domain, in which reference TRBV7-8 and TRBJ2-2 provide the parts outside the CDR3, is GAGVSQSPRYKVAKRGQDVALRCDPISGHVSLFWYQQALGQGPEFLTYFQNEAQLDKSGLPSDRFFAERPEGSVSTLKIQRTQQEDSAVYLCASRAGDHTGELFFGEGSRLTVL.

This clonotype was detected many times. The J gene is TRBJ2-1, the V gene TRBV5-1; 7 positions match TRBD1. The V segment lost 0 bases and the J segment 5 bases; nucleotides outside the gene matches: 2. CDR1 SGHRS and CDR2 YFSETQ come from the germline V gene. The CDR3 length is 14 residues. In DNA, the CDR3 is TGCGCCAGCAGCTTGGGGGACAGCAACAATGAGCAGTTCTTC. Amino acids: CASSLGDSNNEQFF.

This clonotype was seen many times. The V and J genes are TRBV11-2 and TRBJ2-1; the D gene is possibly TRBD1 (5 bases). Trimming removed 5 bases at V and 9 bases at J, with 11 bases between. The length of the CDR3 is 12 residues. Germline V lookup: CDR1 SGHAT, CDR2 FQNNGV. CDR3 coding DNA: TGTGCCAGCAGCCTAGTTGGGGCTGAGCAGTTCTTC. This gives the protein CASSLVGAEQFF. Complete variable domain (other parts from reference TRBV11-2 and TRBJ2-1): EAGVAQSPRYKIIEKRQSVAFWCNPISGHATLYWYQQILGQGPKLLIQFQNNGVVDDSQLPKDRFSAERLKGVDSTLKIQPAKLEDSAVYLCASSLVGAEQFFGPGTRLTVL.